The entry that follows covers one T cell receptor beta chain sequence. Its antigen is unidentified. Sequencing used immunoSEQ multiplex PCR; TCRdb keeps in-frame clones, though not all of them. The sample lists about 2.2 million clones; 85% to 95% were seen once. The naive CD8 fraction comprised CD45RO-negative cells positively selected for CCR7 and excluded terminally differentiated effector memory CD45RA+ cells. These data come from a study of shared clonotypes between healthy human individuals. Study-wide findings and caveats: Non-shared clonotypes displayed generation probabilities falling below those of clonotypes present in all four donors.

Germline V gene data show CDR1 as SEHNR and CDR2 as FQNEAQ (reference sequence). The CDR3 consists of 15 residues. Trimming took 2 bases from V and 6 from J; bases not matched to a gene: 8. The chain links TRBV7-9 to TRBJ1-1; 8 nucleotides line up with TRBD1. The specimen sequenced was naive CD8+ T cells from PBMCs. This TCR came from a man aged 18 to 29 in good health. Some clones in this sample may be carry-over from other donors' samples. The CDR3 protein is CASSLYQGAEAEAFF. Written as DNA, the CDR3 is TGTGCCAGCAGCTTATACCAGGGGGCCGAAGCTGAAGCTTTCTTT.